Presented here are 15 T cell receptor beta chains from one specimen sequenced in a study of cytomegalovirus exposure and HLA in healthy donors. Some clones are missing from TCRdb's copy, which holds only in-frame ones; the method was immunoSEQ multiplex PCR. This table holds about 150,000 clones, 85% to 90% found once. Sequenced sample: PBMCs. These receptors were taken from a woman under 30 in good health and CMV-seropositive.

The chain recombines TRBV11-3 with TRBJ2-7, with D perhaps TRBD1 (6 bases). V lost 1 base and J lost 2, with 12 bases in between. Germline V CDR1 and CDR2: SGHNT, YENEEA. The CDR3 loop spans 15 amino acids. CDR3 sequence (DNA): TGTGCCAGCAGCTTAGCCCCAGGGGTGACCTACGAGCAGTACTTC. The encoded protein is CASSLAPGVTYEQYF.

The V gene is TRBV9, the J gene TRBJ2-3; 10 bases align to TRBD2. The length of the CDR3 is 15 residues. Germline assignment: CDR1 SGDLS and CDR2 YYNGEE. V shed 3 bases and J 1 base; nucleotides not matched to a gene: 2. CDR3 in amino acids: CASSESGGGTDTQYF. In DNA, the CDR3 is TGTGCCAGCAGCGAGAGCGGGGGGGGCACAGATACGCAGTATTTT.

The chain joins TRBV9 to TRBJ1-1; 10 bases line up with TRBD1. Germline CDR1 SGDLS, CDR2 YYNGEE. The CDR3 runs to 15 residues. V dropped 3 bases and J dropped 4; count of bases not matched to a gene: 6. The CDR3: CASSAAGTGATEAFF. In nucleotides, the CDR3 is TGTGCCAGCAGCGCCGCCGGGACAGGGGCCACTGAAGCTTTCTTT.

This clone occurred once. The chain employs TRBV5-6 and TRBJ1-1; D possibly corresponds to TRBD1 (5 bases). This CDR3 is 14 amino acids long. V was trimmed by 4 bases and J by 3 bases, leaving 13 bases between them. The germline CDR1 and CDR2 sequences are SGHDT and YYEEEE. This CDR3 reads CASSRAGPDTEAFF. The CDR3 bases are TGTGCCAGCAGCAGGGCGGGGCCGGACACTGAAGCTTTCTTT.

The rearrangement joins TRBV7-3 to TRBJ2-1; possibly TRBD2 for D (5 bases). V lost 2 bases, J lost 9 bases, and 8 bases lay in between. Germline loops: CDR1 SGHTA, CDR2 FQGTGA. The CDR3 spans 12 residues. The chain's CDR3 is CASSLPSSEQFF. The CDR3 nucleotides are TGTGCCAGCAGCTTACCTAGCAGTGAGCAGTTCTTC.

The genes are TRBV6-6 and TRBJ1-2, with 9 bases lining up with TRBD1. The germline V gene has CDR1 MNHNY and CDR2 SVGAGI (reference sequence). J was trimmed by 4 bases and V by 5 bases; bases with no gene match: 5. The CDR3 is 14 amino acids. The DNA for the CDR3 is TGTGCCAGCAGTAGGACAGGGGAACCCTATGGCTACACCTTC. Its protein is CASSRTGEPYGYTF.

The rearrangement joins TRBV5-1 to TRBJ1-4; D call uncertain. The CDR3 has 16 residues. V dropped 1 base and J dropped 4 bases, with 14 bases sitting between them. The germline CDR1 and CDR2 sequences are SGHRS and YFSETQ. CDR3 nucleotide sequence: TGCGCCAGCAGCTTGAGCGGGGATCTGGGTAATGAAAAACTGTTTTTT. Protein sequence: CASSLSGDLGNEKLFF.

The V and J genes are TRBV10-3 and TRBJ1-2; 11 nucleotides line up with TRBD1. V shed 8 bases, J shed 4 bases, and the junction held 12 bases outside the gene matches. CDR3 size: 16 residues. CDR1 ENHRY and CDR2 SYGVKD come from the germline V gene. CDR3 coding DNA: TGTGCCATCGGTATCGGACAGGGGGCGCGGGGCTATGGCTACACCTTC. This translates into CAIGIGQGARGYGYTF.

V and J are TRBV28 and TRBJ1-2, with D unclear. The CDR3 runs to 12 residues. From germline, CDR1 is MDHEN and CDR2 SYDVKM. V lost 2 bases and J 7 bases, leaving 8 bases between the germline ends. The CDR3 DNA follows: TGTGCCAGCAGTTTACGCAGGTCTGGCTACACCTTC. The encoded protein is CASSLRRSGYTF.

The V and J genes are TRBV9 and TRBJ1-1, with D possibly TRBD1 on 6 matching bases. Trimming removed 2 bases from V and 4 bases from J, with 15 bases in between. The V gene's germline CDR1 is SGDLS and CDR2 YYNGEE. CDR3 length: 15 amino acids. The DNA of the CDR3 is TGTGCCAGCAGCGTGCTTCCGGGACAAGGCACTGAAGCTTTCTTT. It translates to CASSVLPGQGTEAFF.

The CDR3 protein is CAIELVPNTEAFF. In DNA form, the CDR3 reads TGTGCCATCGAACTCGTACCGAACACTGAAGCTTTCTTT. The chain joins TRBV6-6 to TRBJ1-1; D is unclear. CDR3 length: 13 amino acids. Germline V gene sequence: CDR1 MNHNY, CDR2 SVGAGI (reference sequence). The V end was cut by 10 bases, the J end by 1 base, with 13 bases between.

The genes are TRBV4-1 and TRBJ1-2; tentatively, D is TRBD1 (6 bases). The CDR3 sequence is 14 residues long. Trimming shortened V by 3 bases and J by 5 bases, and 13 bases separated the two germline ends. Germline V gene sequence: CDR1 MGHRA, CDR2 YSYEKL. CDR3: CASSHGTGNYGYTF. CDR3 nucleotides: TGCGCCAGCAGCCATGGTACAGGGAATTATGGCTACACCTTC.

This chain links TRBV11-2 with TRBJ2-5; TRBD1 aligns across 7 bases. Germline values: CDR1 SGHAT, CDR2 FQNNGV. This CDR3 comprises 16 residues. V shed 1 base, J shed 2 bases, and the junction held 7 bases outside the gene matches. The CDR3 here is CASSLAPQGHQETQYF. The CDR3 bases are TGTGCCAGCAGCTTAGCCCCACAGGGGCATCAAGAGACCCAGTACTTC. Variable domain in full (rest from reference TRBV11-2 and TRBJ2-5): EAGVAQSPRYKIIEKRQSVAFWCNPISGHATLYWYQQILGQGPKLLIQFQNNGVVDDSQLPKDRFSAERLKGVDSTLKIQPAKLEDSAVYLCASSLAPQGHQETQYFGPGTRLLVL.

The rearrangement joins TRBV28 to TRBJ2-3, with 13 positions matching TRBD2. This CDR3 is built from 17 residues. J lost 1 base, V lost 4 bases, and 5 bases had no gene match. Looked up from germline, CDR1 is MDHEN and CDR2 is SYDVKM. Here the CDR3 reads CASSSRGLAGGTDTQYF. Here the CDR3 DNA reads TGTGCCAGCAGTTCACGAGGACTAGCGGGAGGCACAGATACGCAGTATTTT.

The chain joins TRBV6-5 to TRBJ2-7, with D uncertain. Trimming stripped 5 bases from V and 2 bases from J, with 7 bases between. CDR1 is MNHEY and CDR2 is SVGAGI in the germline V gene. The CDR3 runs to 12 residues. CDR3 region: CASSESTYEQYF. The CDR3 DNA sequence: TGTGCCAGCAGTGAATCTACCTACGAGCAGTACTTC.